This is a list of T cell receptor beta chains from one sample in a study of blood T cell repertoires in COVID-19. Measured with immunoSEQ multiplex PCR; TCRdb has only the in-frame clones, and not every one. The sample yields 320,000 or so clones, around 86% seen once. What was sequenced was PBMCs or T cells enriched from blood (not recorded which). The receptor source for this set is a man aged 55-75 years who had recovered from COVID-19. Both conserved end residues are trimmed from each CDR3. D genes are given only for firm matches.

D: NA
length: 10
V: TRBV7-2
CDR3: ASSTYNGEQY

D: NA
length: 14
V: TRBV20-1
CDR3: SASSSQAGRLGEQF

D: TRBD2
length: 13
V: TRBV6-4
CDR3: ASSTFSGSSYEQY

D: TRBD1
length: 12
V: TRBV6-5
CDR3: ASRRDSHNQPQH

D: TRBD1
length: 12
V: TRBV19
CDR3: ASSSPGTGYGYT

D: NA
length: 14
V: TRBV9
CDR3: ASSVEVAVPNNEQF

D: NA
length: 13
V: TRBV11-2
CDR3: ASSLETGDHYEQY

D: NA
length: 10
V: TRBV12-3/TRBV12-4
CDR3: ASSFIQETQY

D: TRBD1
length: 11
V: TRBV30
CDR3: AWSVHQGDEQY

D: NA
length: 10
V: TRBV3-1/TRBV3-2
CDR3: ASSPSQGKQY

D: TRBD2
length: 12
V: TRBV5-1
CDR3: ATTSTSASNEQF

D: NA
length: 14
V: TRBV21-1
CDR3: ASSKELARYYNEQF

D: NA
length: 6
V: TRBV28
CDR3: ATEAQH

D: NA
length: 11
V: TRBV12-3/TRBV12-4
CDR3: ASSLGSGATQY

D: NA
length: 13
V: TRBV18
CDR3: ASSPQASFKQPQH

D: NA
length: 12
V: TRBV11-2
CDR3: ASSFSWGGETQY

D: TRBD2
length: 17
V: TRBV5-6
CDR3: ATSGRDKVEREGIDTQY

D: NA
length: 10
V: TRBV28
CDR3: ASLGRGYGYT

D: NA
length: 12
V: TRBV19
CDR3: ASSPRVSLNEQF

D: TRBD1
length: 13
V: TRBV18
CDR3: ASSARTGGTDTQY

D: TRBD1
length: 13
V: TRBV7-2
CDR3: ASSNRGMNTGELF

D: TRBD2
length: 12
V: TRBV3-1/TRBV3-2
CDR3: ASSQIAGALEQY

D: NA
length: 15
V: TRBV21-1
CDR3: ASSKLTAPYSNQPQH

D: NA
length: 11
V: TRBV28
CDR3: ASSNRVTDTQY

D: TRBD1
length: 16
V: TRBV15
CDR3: ATRRAGVGQGATDTQY

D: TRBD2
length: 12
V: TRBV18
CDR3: ASSPSLAVYEQY

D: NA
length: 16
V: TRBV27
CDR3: ASGLHPGRQSGGSPLH

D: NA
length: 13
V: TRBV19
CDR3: ASSTTGTGNYGYT

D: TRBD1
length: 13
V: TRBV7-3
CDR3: ASSSRTGNTGELF

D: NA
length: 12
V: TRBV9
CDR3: ASSLLQGPLEAF

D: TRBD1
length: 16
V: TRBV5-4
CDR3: AISWGTDSKNTNYGYT

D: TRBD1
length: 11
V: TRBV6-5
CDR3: ASHRGPGNEQF

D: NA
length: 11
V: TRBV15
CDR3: ATSRDPRTARF

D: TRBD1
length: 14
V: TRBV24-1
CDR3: ATSDGLGTGVNTQY

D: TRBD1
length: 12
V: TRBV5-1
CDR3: ASSDRAGTGELF

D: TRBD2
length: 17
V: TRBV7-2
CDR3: ASSLRRNSGRGRTGELF